This is a list of T cell receptor beta chains from one sample in a study of blood T cell repertoires in COVID-19. Sequencing was performed with immunoSEQ multiplex PCR; in TCRdb, only in-frame clones are kept and a portion is missing. The sample includes more than 95,000 clones, over 75% seen only once; the top ten take 5.5% to 7%. Sequencing used peripheral blood. The receptor set was obtained from a human donor in a cohort sampled during active COVID-19. Both conserved end residues are part of each CDR3. Fields, in order: clone size, J gene, V gene, D gene, CDR3 protein, CDR3 DNA. D genes are given only for firm matches. Rows give clone size only sometimes, using once, few, many, or a class for an expanded clone.

.,TRBJ2-2,TRBV4-1,.,CASSQAYSGSGELFF,TGCGCCAGCAGCCAAGCGTACTCAGGGTCCGGGGAGCTGTTTTTT
.,TRBJ2-1,TRBV27,.,CASSFASSYNEQFF,TGTGCCAGCAGTTTCGCGAGCTCCTACAATGAGCAGTTCTTC
.,TRBJ1-1,TRBV28,.,CASSSQGGDRTTWNTEAFF,TGTGCCAGCAGCTCCCAAGGAGGGGATAGAACCACATGGAACACTGAAGCTTTCTTT
once,TRBJ2-7,TRBV6-5,TRBD2,CATKIGAGVLYEQYF,TGTGCCACAAAAATAGGGGCGGGAGTACTCTACGAGCAGTACTTC
.,TRBJ2-3,TRBV5-6,.,CASSPPRAADTQYF,TGTGCCAGCAGTCCCCCCCGTGCGGCAGATACGCAGTATTTT
.,TRBJ1-1,TRBV5-6,.,CASSLPQGASEAFF,TGTGCCAGCAGCCTGCCACAGGGTGCGTCTGAAGCTTTCTTT
.,TRBJ2-3,TRBV12-5,TRBD1,CASGLIAGRAGGAGTDTQYF,TGTGCTAGTGGTTTGATTGCCGGGCGTGCAGGGGGCGCTGGCACAGATACGCAGTATTTT
.,TRBJ2-2,TRBV7-2,.,CASSSSFVGTGELFF,TGTGCCAGCAGCTCCTCCTTTGTCGGGACCGGGGAGCTGTTTTTT
once,TRBJ2-2,TRBV28,TRBD2,CASKVIAGYTGELFF,TGTGCCAGCAAGGTGATAGCGGGATACACCGGGGAGCTGTTTTTT
.,TRBJ1-1,TRBV5-5,.,CVSRLRGQAEAFF,TGTGTCAGCAGACTCAGGGGCCAGGCTGAAGCTTTCTTT